These T cell receptor beta chains were read from a single sample in a study of blood T cells in healthy people across ages. Via MiXCR, TCRdb re-called the 5' RACE reads, giving one row per CDR3 protein. Counted here are some 1.7 million distinct CDR3 sequences, over 25% occurring once; the ten biggest clones make up 7.7%. Material for sequencing was blood. The origin of the receptors is a woman aged 30 to 39 in good health. Both conserved end residues are part of each CDR3. Fields, in order: J gene, D gene, V gene, clone size, CDR3 protein, CDR3 DNA. D genes are given only for firm matches. Rows give clone size only sometimes, using once, few, many, or a class for an expanded clone.

TRBJ1-1,NA,TRBV19,NA,CASSIDLGSTEAFF,TGTGCCAGTAGTATAGATCTGGGGAGCACTGAAGCTTTCTTT
TRBJ2-3,NA,TRBV15,few,CATSREGRELAADTQYF,TGTGCCACCAGCAGAGAAGGCCGCGAGCTAGCTGCAGATACGCAGTATTTT
TRBJ1-2,NA,TRBV18,NA,CASSPGMKVTNYGYTF,TGTGCCAGCTCACCGGGAATGAAAGTGACTAACTATGGCTACACCTTC
TRBJ2-6,NA,TRBV7-9,NA,CASSLKDSGANVLTF,TGTGCCAGCAGCTTGAAAGACTCTGGGGCCAACGTCCTGACTTTC
TRBJ2-1,NA,TRBV7-9,few,CASSLVLGTAYNEQFF,TGTGCCAGCAGCTTAGTTTTGGGAACAGCCTACAATGAGCAGTTCTTC
TRBJ2-4,NA,TRBV7-9,NA,CASSLNEVAGAKNIQYF,TGTGCCAGCAGCTTAAACGAGGTAGCCGGAGCCAAAAACATTCAGTACTTC
TRBJ1-2,TRBD1,TRBV18,NA,CASSPDRAPSNYGYTF,TGTGCCAGCTCACCGGACAGGGCCCCCTCTAACTATGGCTACACCTTC
TRBJ2-5,NA,TRBV2,NA,CASSERAGETQYF,TGTGCCAGCAGTGAACGAGCCGGCGAGACCCAGTACTTC
TRBJ1-5,TRBD1,TRBV12-3/TRBV12-4,many,CASSLGQGAGQPQHF,TGTGCCAGCAGCCTGGGACAGGGGGCAGGTCAGCCCCAGCATTTT
TRBJ2-3,NA,TRBV10-3,NA,CAISEWGNTDTQYF,TGTGCCATCAGTGAGTGGGGGAACACAGATACGCAGTATTTT
TRBJ2-3,TRBD2,TRBV30,few,CAWNVAGGPDTQYF,TGTGCCTGGAATGTAGCGGGGGGCCCAGATACGCAGTATTTT
TRBJ1-1,NA,TRBV6-2/TRBV6-3,many,CASSYGGGTEAFF,TGTGCCAGCAGTTACGGAGGGGGCACTGAAGCTTTCTTT
TRBJ2-7,TRBD2,TRBV2,NA,CASRLLAGGPDEQYF,TGTGCCAGCAGACTACTAGCGGGAGGGCCCGACGAGCAGTACTTC
TRBJ2-3,NA,TRBV29-1,many,CSVGADTQYF,TGCAGCGTTGGGGCAGATACGCAGTATTTT
TRBJ2-7,TRBD2,TRBV6-2/TRBV6-3,many,CASSYSRTSGIYEQYF,TGTGCCAGCAGTTACTCGAGGACTAGCGGGATCTACGAGCAGTACTTC
TRBJ2-1,NA,TRBV7-3,few,CASSLSGIDEQFF,TGTGCCAGCAGCTTATCGGGGATCGATGAGCAGTTCTTC
TRBJ2-2,NA,TRBV5-1,NA,CASSFSVSGATGELFF,TGCGCCAGCAGCTTCAGTGTTAGCGGAGCCACCGGGGAGCTGTTTTTT
TRBJ2-1,NA,TRBV7-6,NA,CASSLRPILALNEQFF,TGTGCCAGCAGCCTACGTCCTATTTTGGCCCTCAATGAGCAGTTCTTC
TRBJ2-2,NA,TRBV9,NA,CASGGAYTGELFF,TGTGCCAGCGGGGGGGCATATACCGGGGAGCTGTTTTTT
TRBJ1-5,NA,TRBV12-3/TRBV12-4,NA,CASSLSAGSKPQHF,TGTGCCAGCAGTTTATCTGCAGGGTCAAAGCCCCAGCATTTT
TRBJ2-5,NA,TRBV6-2/TRBV6-3,many,CATTGLAFGTQYF,TGTGCCACCACGGGACTTGCCTTCGGGACCCAGTACTTC
TRBJ1-2,NA,TRBV29-1,NA,CSVETALGEGYTF,TGCAGCGTTGAGACAGCCTTAGGAGAAGGCTACACCTTC